These 2 T cell receptor beta chains were all obtained from the same sample, sequenced in a study of Graves' ophthalmopathy and Graves' hyperthyroidism. RNA served as the template for amplifying TCR beta CDR3 regions. RT-PCR in the first round used HTBI primers; a second-round multiplex PCR followed. TCRdb redid the calling of the multiplex PCR reads with MiXCR, one entry per CDR3 protein. There are a few hundred thousand distinct CDR3 sequences in the sample; around a sixth occur only once, and 12% lies in the top ten. Sequencing was done on a sample of peripheral blood. These receptors were collected from an adult man with Graves' ophthalmopathy.

This clonotype appeared many times. J is TRBJ1-2 and V is TRBV12-5; D may be TRBD1 (5 bases). Germline CDR1 is LGHNT and CDR2 is FRNRAP. V gave up 6 bases and J gave up 5 bases, with 13 bases separating them. This CDR3 contains 13 residues. The CDR3 sequence: CASGALGTYGYTF. The CDR3 region has the DNA TGTGCTAGTGGCGCCCTCGGGACTTATGGCTACACCTTC.

A note on this clonotype: A single base separates this from a much larger clone, so it may be a read error. Because it lacks the conserved phenylalanine or tryptophan at the end, this CDR3 is likely a read error. This chain connects TRBV29-1 to TRBJ1-2; 7 bases line up with TRBD1. Trimming cost V 0 bases and J 7 bases; bases outside gene matches: 2. The germline CDR1 and CDR2 sequences are SQVTM and ANQGSEA. The CDR3 extends over 12 amino acids. The CDR3 sequence is CSVEETGSGYTI. CDR3 nucleotides: TGCAGCGTTGAAGAGACAGGGAGTGGCTACACCATC.